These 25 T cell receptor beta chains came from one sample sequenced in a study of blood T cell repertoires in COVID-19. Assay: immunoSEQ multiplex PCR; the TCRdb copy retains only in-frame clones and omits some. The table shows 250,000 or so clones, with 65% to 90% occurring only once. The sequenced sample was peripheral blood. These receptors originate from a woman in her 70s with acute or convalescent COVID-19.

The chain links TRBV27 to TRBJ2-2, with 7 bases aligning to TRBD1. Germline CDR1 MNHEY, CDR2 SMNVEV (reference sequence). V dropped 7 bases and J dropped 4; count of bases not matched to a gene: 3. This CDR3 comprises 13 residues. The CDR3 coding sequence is TGTGCCAGCAAACAGGGGCTCACCGGGGAGCTGTTTTTT. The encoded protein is CASKQGLTGELFF.

The CDR3: CASSESVAAPYEQYF. For the CDR3, the DNA is TGCGCCAGCAGTGAGTCGGTGGCAGCGCCCTACGAGCAGTACTTC. V gene TRBV10-2 combines with J gene TRBJ2-7; D unclear. The germline V gene encodes CDR1 WSHSY and CDR2 SAAADI. The CDR3 covers 15 residues. Trimming removed 0 bases at V and 2 bases at J, with 11 bases between.

The CDR3 DNA is TGTGCCAGCAGACCAGTCGGGAGGGGCTACGAGCAGTACTTC. Its protein is CASRPVGRGYEQYF. The V gene is TRBV27, the J gene TRBJ2-7, with 8 bases fitting TRBD2. The CDR3 totals 14 residues. Germline V CDR1 and CDR2: MNHEY, SMNVEV (reference sequence). V was pared by 6 bases and J by 3 bases, with 7 bases of the junction left unmatched.

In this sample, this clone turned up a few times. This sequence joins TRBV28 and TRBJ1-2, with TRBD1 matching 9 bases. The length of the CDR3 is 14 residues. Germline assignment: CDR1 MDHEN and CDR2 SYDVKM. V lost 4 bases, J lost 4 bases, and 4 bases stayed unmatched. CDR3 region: CASSSGQGRYGYTF. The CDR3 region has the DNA TGTGCCAGCAGTTCGGGACAGGGCCGCTATGGCTACACCTTC.

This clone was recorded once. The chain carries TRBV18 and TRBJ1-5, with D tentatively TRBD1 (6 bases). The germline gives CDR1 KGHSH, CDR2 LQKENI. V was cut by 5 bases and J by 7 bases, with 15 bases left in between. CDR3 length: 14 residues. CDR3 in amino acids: CASSVQGDGQPQHF. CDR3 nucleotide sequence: TGTGCCAGCTCAGTACAGGGAGATGGCCAGCCCCAGCATTTT.

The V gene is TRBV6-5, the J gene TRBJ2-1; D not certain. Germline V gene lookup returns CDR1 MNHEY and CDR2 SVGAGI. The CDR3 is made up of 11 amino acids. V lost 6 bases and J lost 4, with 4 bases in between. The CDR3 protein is CASSIYNEQFF. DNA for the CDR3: TGTGCCAGCAGCATTTACAATGAGCAGTTCTTC.

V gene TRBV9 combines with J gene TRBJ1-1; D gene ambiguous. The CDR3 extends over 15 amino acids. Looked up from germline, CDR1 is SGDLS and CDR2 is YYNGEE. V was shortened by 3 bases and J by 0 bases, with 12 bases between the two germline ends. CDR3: CASSASGQMNTEAFF. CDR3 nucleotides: TGTGCCAGCAGCGCATCAGGTCAAATGAACACTGAAGCTTTCTTT.

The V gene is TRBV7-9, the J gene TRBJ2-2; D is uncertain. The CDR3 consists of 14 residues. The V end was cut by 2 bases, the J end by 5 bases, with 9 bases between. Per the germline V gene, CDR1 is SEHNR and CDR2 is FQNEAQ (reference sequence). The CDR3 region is CASSLLRSTGELFF. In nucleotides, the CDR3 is TGTGCCAGCAGCTTATTGAGGAGTACCGGGGAGCTGTTTTTT. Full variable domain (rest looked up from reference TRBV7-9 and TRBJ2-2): DTGVSQNPRHKITKRGQNVTFRCDPISEHNRLYWYRQTLGQGPEFLTYFQNEAQLEKSRLLSDRFSAERPKGSFSTLEIQRTEQGDSAMYLCASSLLRSTGELFFGEGSRLTVL.

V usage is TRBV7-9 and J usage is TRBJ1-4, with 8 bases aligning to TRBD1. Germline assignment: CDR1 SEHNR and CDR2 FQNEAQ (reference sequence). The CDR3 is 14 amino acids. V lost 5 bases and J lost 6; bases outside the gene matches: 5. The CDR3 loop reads CASSQTGADEKLFF. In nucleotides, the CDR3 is TGTGCCAGCAGCCAGACAGGGGCGGATGAAAAACTGTTTTTT.

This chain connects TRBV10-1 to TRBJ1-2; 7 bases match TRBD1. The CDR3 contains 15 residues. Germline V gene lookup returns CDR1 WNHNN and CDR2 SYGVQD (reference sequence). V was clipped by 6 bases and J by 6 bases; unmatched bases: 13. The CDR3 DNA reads TGCGCCAGCAGCGCGGGGACAGCAGTCGGGAATGGCTACACCTTC. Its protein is CASSAGTAVGNGYTF.

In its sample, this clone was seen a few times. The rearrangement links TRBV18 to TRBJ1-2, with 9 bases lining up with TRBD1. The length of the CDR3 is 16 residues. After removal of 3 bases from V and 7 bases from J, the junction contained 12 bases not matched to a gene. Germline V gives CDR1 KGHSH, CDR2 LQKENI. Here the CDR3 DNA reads TGTGCCAGCTCACCTTCTGGACAGGGGATCGCGGGTGGCTACACCTTC. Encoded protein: CASSPSGQGIAGGYTF.

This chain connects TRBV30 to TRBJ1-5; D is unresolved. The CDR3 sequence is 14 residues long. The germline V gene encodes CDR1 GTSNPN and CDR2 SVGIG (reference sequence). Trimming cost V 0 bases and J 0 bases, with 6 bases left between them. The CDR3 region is CAWSVLASNQPQHF. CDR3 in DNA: TGTGCCTGGAGTGTACTTGCTAGCAATCAGCCCCAGCATTTT.

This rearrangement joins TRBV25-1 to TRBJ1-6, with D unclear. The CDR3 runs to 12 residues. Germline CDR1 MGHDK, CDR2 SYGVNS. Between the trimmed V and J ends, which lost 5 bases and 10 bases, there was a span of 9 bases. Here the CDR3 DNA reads TGTGCCAGCAGTACCGGTACCTCACCCCTCCACTTT. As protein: CASSTGTSPLHF.

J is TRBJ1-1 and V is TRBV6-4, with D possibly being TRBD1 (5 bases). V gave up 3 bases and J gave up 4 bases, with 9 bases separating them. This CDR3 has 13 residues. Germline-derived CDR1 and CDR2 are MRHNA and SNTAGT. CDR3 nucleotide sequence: TGTGCCAGCAGTGAAGGGGATGGCACTGAAGCTTTCTTT. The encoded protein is CASSEGDGTEAFF.

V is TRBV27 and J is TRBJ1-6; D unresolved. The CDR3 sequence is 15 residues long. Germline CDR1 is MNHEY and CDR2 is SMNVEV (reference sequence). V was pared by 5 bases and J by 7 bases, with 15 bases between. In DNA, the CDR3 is TGTGCCAGCAGTGTGGGCGTTATTCTAAATTCACCCCTCCACTTT. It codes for CASSVGVILNSPLHF.

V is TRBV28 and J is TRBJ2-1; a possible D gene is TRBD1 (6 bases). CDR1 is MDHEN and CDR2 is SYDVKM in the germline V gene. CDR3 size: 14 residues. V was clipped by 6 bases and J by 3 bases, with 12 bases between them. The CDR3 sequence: CASSPGTSYNEQFF. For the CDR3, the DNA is TGTGCCAGCAGCCCGGGGACAAGCTACAATGAGCAGTTCTTC.

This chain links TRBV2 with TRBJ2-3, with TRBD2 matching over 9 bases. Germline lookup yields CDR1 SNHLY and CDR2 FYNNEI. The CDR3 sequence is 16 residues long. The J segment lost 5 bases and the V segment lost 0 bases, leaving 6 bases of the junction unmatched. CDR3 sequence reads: CASSEARGGAKDTQYF. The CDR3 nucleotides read TGTGCCAGCAGTGAAGCGCGCGGGGGGGCCAAAGATACGCAGTATTTT.

The CDR3 nucleotides are TGTGCCAGTAGGGCCCTGGGCAATCAGCCCCAGCATTTT. Encoded protein: CASRALGNQPQHF. V is TRBV19 and J is TRBJ1-5, with D uncertain. This CDR3 has 13 amino acids. Germline V gene data show CDR1 as LNHDA and CDR2 as SQIVND (reference sequence). V was cut by 6 bases and J by 2 bases, with 8 bases left in between. Drawing the rest from reference TRBV19 and TRBJ1-5, the complete variable domain is DGGITQSPKYLFRKEGQNVTLSCEQNLNHDAMYWYRQDPGQGLRLIYYSQIVNDFQKGDIAEGYSVSREKKESFPLTVTSAQKNPTAFYLCASRALGNQPQHFGDGTRLSIL.

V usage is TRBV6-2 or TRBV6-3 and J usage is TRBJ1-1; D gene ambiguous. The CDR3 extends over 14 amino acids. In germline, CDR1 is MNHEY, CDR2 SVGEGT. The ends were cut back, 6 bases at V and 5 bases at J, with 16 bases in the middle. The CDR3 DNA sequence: TGTGCCAGCAGCCGCCGTCGGGGAGGGACTGAAGCTTTCTTT. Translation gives CASSRRRGGTEAFF.

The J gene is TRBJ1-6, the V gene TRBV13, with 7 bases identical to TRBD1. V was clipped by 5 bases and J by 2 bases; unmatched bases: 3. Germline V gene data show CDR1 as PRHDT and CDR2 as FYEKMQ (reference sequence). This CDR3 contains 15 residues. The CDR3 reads CASSNGQAYNSPLHF. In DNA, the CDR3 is TGTGCCAGCAGCAACGGACAGGCCTATAATTCACCCCTCCACTTT.

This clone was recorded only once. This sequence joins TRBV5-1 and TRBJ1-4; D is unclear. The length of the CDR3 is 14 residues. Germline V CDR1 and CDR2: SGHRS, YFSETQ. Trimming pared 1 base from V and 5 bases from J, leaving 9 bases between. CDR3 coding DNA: TGCGCCAGCAGCTTGAGTCGGTTAAATGAAAAACTGTTTTTT. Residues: CASSLSRLNEKLFF.

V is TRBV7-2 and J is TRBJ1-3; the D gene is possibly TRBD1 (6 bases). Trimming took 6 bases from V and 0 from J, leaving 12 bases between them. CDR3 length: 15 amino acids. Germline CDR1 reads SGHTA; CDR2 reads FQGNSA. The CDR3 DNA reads TGTGCCAGCAGGGGGACACATAGCTCTGGAAACACCATATATTTT. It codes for CASRGTHSSGNTIYF.

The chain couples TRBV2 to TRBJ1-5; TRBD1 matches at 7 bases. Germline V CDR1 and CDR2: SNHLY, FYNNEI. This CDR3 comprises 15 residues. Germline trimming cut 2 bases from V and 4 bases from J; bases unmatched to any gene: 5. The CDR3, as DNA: TGTGCCAGCAGTGAACGACAGGGACAGAATCAGCCCCAGCATTTT. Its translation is CASSERQGQNQPQHF.

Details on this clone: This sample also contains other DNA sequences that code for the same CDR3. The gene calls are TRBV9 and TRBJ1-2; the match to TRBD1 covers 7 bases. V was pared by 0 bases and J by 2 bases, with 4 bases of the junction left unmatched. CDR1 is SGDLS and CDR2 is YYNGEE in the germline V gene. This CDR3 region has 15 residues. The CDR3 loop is CASSVDQGVNYGYTF. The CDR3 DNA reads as TGTGCCAGCAGCGTAGATCAGGGGGTGAACTATGGCTACACCTTC.

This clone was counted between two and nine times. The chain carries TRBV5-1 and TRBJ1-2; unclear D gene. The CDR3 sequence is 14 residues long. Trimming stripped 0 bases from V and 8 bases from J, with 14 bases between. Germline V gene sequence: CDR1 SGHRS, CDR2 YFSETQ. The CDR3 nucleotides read TGCGCCAGCAGCTTGGAACAAAGCGGTAGGGGCTACACCTTC. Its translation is CASSLEQSGRGYTF.